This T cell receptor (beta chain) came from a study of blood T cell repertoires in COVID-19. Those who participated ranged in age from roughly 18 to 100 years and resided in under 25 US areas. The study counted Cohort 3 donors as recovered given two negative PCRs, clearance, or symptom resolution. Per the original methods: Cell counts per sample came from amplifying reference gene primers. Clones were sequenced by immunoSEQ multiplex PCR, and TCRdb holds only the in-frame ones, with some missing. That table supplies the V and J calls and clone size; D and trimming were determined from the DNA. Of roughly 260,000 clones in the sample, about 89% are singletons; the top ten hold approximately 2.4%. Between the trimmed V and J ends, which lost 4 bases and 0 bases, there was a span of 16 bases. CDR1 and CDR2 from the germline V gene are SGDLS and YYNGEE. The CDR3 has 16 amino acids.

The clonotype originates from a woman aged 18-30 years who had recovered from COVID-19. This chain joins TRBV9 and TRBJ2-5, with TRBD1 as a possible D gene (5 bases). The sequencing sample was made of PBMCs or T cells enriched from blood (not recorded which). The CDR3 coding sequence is TGTGCCAGCAGCCCTGGGCCCAGGGCCTACCAAGAGACCCAGTACTTC. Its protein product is CASSPGPRAYQETQYF.